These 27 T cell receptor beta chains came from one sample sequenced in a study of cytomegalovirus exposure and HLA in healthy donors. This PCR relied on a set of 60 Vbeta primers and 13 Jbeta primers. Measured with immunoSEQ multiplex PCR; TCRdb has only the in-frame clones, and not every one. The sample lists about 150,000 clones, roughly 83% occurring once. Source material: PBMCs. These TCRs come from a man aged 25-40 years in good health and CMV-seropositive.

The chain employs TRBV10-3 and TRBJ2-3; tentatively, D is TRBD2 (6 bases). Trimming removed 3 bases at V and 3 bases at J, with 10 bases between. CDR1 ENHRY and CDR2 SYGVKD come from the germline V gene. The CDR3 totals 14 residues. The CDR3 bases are TGTGCCATCAGTGACGGGGGAGGTACAGATACGCAGTATTTT. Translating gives CAISDGGGTDTQYF.

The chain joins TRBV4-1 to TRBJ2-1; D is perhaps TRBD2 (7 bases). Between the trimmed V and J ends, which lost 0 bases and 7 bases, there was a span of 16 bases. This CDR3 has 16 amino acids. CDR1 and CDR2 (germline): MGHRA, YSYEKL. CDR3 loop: CASSQEGGGPGNEQFF. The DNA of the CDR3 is TGCGCCAGCAGCCAAGAAGGGGGAGGGCCGGGGAATGAGCAGTTCTTC.

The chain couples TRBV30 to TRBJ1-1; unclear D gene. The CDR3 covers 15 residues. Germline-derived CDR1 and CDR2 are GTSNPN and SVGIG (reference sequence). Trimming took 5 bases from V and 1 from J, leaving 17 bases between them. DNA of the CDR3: TGTGCCTGGGGCTCCGCCGGGATCCCGAACACTGAAGCTTTCTTT. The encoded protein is CAWGSAGIPNTEAFF. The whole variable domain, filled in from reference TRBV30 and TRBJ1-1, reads SQTIHQWPATLVQPVGSPLSLECTVEGTSNPNLYWYRQAAGRGLQLLFYSVGIGQISSEVPQNLSASRPQDRQFILSSKKLLLSDSGFYLCAWGSAGIPNTEAFFGQGTRLTVV.

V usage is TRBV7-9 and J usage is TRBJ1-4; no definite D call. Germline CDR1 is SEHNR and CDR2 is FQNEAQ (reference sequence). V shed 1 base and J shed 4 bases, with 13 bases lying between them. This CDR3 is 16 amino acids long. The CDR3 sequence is CASSLERSAVNEKLFF. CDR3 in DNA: TGTGCCAGCAGCTTAGAGCGATCAGCAGTTAATGAAAAACTGTTTTTT.

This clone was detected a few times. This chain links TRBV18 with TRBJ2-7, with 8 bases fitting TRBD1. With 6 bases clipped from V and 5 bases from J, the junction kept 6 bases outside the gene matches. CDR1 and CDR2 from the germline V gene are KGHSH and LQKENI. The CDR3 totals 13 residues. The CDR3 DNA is TGTGCCAGCTCCCCGGACAGGGCGAACGAGCAGTACTTC. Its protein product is CASSPDRANEQYF.

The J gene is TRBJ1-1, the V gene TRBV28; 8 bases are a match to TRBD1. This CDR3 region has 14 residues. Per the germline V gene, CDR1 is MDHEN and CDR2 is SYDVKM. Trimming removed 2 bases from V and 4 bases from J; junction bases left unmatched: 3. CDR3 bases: TGTGCCAGCAGTTTAATGGGACAGGCCACTGAAGCTTTCTTT. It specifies CASSLMGQATEAFF.

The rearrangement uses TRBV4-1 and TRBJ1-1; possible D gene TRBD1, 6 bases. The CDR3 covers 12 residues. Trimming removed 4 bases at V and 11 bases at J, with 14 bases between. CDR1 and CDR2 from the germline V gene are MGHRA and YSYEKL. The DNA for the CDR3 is TGCGCCAGCAGCCTCGCAGGGGCGAAGGCTTTCTTT. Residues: CASSLAGAKAFF.

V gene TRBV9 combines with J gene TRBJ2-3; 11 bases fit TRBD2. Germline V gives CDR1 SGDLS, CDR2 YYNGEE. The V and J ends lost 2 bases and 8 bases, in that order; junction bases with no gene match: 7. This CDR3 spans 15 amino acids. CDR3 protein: CASSVQLAGAVTQYF. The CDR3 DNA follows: TGTGCCAGCAGCGTCCAACTAGCGGGGGCGGTTACGCAGTATTTT.

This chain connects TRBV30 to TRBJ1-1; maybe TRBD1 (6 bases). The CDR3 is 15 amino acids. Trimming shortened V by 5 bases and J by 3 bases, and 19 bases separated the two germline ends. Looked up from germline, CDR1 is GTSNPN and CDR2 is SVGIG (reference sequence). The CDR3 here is CAWDPGAGGDTEAFF. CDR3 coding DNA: TGTGCCTGGGATCCAGGGGCGGGGGGGGACACTGAAGCTTTCTTT.

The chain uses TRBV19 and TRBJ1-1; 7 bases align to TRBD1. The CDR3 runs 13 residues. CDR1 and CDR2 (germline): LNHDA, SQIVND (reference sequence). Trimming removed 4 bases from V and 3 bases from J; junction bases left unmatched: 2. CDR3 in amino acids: CASSTTGYTEAFF. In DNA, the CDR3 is TGTGCCAGTAGTACGACAGGGTACACTGAAGCTTTCTTT.

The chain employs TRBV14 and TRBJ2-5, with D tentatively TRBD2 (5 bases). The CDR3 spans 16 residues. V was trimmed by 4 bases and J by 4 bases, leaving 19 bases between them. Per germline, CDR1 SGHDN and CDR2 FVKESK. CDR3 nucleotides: TGTGCCAGCAGCCCTTGGAGGACCCCCCGTTCAGAGACCCAGTACTTC. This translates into CASSPWRTPRSETQYF.

CDR3 DNA sequence: TGTGCCAGCAGTGGACAGGGGGGTGCCCGCAATGAGCAGTTCTTC. As protein: CASSGQGGARNEQFF. The chain links TRBV6-1 to TRBJ2-1; 9 nucleotides match TRBD1. The CDR3 totals 15 residues. Germline loops: CDR1 MNHNS, CDR2 SASEGT. V was pared by 4 bases and J by 6 bases, with 7 bases of the junction left unmatched.

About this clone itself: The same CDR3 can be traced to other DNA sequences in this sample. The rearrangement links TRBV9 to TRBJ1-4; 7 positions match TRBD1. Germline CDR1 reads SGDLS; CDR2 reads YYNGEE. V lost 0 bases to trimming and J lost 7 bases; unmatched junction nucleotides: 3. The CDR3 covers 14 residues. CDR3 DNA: TGTGCCAGCAGCGTAGACCCAGGGGGTGAAAAACTGTTTTTT. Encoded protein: CASSVDPGGEKLFF.

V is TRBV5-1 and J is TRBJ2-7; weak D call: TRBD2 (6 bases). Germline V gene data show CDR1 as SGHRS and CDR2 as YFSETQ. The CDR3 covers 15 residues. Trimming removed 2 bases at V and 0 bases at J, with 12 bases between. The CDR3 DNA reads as TGCGCCAGCAGCTTTGGGAGCGGGTCCTCCTACGAGCAGTACTTC. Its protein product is CASSFGSGSSYEQYF.

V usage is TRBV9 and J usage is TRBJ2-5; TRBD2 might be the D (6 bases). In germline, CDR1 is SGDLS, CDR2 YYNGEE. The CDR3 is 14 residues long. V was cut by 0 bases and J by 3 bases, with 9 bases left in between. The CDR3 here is CASSVAGREETQYF. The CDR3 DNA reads TGTGCCAGCAGCGTAGCCGGGAGAGAAGAGACCCAGTACTTC.

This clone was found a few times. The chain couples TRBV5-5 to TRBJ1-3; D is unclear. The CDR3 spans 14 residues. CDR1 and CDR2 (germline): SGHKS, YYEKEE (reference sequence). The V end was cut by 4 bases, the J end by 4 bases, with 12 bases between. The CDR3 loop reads CASSRSGSGNTIYF. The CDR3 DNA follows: TGTGCCAGCAGCAGATCGGGATCCGGAAACACCATATATTTT. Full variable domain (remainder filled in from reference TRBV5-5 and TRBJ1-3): DAGVTQSPTHLIKTRGQQVTLRCSPISGHKSVSWYQQVLGQGPQFIFQYYEKEERGRGNFPDRFSARQFPNYSSELNVNALLLGDSALYLCASSRSGSGNTIYFGEGSWLTVV.

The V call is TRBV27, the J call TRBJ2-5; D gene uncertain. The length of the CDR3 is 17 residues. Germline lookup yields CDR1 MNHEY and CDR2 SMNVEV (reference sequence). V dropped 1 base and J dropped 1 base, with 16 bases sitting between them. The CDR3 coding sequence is TGTGCCAGCAGTTTATATAAAGCTACAGACCTCCAAGAGACCCAGTACTTC. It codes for CASSLYKATDLQETQYF.

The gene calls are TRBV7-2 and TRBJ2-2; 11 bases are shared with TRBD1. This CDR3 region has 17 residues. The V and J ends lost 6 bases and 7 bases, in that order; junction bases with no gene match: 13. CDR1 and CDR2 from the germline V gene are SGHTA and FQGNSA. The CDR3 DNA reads TGTGCCAGCAGTCTCACCACGGACAGGGGGCGTCTCGGGGAGCTGTTTTTT. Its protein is CASSLTTDRGRLGELFF.

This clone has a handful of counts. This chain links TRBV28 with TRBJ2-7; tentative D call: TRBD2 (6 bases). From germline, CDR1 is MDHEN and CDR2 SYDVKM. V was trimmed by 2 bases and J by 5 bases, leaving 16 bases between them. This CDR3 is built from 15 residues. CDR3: CASSLLTRRAHEQYF. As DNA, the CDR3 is TGTGCCAGCAGTTTACTGACTAGGCGGGCCCACGAGCAGTACTTC.

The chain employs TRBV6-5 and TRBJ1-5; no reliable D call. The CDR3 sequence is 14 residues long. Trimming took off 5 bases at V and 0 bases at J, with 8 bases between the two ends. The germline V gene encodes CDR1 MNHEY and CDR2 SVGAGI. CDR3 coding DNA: TGTGCCAGCAGTCGAGGGTATAGCAATCAGCCCCAGCATTTT. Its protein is CASSRGYSNQPQHF.

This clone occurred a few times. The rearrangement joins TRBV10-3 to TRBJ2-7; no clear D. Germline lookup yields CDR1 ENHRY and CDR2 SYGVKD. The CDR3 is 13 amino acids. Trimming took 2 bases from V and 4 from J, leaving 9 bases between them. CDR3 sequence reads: CAISEPGLYEQYF. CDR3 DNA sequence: TGTGCCATCAGTGAGCCAGGCTTGTACGAGCAGTACTTC.

DNA of the CDR3: TGTGCCAGCAGTTACTCCTGGACAGGGCGGGATCAGCCCCAGCATTTT. It specifies CASSYSWTGRDQPQHF. The chain joins TRBV6-5 to TRBJ1-5; 8 bases are a match to TRBD1. Germline V CDR1 and CDR2: MNHEY, SVGAGI. The V segment lost 0 bases and the J segment 5 bases; nucleotides outside the gene matches: 6. The CDR3 consists of 16 residues.

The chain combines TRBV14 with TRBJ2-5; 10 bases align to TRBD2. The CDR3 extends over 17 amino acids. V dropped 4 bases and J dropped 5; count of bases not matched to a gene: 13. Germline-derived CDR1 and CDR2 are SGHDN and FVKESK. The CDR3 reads CASSRQPGLALRETQYF. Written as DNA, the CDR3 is TGTGCCAGCAGCCGACAACCGGGACTAGCGCTCCGGGAGACCCAGTACTTC.

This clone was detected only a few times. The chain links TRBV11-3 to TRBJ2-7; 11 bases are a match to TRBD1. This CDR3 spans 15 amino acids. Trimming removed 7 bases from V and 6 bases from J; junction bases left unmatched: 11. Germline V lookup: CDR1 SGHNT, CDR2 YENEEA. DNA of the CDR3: TGTGCCAGCAACTTGGGGTCCGGGACAGGGGGCGAGCAGTACTTC. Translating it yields CASNLGSGTGGEQYF.

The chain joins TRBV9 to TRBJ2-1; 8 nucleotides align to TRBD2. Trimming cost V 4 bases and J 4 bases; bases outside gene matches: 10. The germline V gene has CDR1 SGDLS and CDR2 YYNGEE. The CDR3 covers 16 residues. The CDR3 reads CASSPRAGVGYNEQFF. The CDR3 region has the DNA TGTGCCAGCAGCCCGAGAGCGGGAGTGGGATACAATGAGCAGTTCTTC.

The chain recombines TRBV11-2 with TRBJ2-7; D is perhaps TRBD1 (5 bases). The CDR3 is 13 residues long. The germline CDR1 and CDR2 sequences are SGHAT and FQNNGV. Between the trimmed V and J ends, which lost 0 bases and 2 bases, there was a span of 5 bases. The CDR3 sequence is CASSLDRAYEQYF. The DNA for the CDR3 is TGTGCCAGCAGCTTAGACAGGGCCTACGAGCAGTACTTC. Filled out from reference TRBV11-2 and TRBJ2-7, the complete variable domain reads EAGVAQSPRYKIIEKRQSVAFWCNPISGHATLYWYQQILGQGPKLLIQFQNNGVVDDSQLPKDRFSAERLKGVDSTLKIQPAKLEDSAVYLCASSLDRAYEQYFGPGTRLTVT.

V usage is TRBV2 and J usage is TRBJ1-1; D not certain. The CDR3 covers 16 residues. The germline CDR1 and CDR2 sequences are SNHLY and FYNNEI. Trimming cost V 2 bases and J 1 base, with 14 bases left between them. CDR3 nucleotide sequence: TGTGCCAGCAGTGAAACGATTCCGGCAGGGAACACTGAAGCTTTCTTT. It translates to CASSETIPAGNTEAFF.